The subject of this entry is one T cell receptor beta chain. Its target is not known. This specimen belongs to a study of human T cells and chemical hapten exposure. About the study: For sensitization, 2% DPC was applied to an approximately 2 cm by approximately 2 cm patch of upper inner arm skin. In the roughly 24-week study, patients were dosed weekly with diphenylcyclopropenone on the scalp throughout.

TCRdb independently ran MiXCR on the RACE reads; one entry per CDR3 protein. The sample holds a few hundred thousand distinct CDR3 sequences, about 6% seen once. The time point denotes: patch test 2, 6 weeks after DPC sensitization. The treatment is: therapeutic diphenylcyclopropenone sensitization with weekly scalp DPC. Whole-study findings and limits: With alopecia, donors may have immune responses unlike healthy people's.

The germline gives CDR1 MNHEY, CDR2 SVGEGT. The germline V and J ends were trimmed by 6 bases and 7 bases, with 13 bases remaining between them. The CDR3 is 13 amino acids. The chain recombines TRBV6-2 or TRBV6-3 with TRBJ1-5; D is unclear. This clonotype was obtained from a woman between 18 and 29 years old with alopecia areata. Some clones in this sample may be carry-over from other donors' samples. The source material was whole blood, sampled in connection with sensitization to the hapten diphenylcyclopropenone (DPC). The CDR3 spells CASSRGRDQPQHF. The DNA of the CDR3 is TGTGCCAGCAGCCGAGGGCGTGACCAGCCCCAGCATTTT.